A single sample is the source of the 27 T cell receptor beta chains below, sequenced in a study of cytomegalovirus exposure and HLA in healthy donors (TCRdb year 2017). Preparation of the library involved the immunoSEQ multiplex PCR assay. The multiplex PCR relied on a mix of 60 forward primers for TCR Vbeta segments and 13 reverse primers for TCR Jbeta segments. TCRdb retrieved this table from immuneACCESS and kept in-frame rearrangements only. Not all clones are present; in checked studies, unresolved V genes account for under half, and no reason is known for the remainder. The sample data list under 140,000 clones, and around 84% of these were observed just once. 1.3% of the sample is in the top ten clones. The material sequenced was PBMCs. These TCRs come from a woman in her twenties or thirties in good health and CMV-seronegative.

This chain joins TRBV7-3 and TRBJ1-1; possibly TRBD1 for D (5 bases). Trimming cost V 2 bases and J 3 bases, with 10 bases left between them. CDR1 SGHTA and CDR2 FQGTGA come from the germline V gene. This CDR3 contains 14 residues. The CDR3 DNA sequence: TGTGCCAGCAGCTTACTAGGGGATGACACTGAAGCTTTCTTT. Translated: CASSLLGDDTEAFF.

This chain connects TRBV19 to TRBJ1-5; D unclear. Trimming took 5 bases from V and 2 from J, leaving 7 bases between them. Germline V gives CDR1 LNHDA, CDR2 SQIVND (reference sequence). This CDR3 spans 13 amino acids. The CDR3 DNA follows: TGTGCCAGTAGTGTCACAGGCAATCAGCCCCAGCATTTT. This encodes CASSVTGNQPQHF.

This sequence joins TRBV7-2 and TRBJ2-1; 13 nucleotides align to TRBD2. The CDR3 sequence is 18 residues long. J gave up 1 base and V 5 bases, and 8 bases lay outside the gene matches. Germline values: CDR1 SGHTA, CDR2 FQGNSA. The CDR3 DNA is TGTGCCAGCAGCCAGGGACTAGCGGGATTGGGGTCCTACAATGAGCAGTTCTTC. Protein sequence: CASSQGLAGLGSYNEQFF.

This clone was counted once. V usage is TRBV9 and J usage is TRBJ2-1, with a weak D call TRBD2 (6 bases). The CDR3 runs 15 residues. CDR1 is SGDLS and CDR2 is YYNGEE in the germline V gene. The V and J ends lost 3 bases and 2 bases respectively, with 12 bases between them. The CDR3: CASSAAGTPYNEQFF. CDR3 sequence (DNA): TGTGCCAGCAGCGCAGCGGGTACCCCCTACAATGAGCAGTTCTTC.

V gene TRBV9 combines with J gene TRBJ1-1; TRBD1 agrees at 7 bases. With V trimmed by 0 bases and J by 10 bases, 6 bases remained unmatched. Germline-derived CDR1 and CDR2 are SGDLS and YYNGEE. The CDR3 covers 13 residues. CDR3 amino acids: CASSVVAGGAAFF. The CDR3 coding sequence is TGTGCCAGCAGCGTAGTGGCAGGGGGTGCAGCTTTCTTT.

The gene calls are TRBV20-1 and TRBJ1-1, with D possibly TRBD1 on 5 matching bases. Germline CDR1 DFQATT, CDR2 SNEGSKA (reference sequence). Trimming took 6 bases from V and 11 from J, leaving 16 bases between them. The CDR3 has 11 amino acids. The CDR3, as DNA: TGCAGTGCCTCCTCGGGGGTTTTCGCTTTCTTT. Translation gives CSASSGVFAFF.

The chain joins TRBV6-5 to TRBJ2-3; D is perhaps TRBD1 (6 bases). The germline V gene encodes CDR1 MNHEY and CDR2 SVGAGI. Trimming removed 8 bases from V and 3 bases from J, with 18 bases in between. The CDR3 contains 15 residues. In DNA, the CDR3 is TGTGCCAGCTCTTTCGTGGGGGCAGCAACAGATACGCAGTATTTT. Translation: CASSFVGAATDTQYF.

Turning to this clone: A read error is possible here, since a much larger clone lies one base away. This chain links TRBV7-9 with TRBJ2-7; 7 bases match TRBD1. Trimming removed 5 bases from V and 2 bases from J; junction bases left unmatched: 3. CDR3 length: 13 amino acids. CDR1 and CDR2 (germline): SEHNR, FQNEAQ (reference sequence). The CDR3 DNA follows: TGTGCCAGCAGCCACGGGACAGCCTACGAGCAGTACTTC. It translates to CASSHGTAYEQYF.

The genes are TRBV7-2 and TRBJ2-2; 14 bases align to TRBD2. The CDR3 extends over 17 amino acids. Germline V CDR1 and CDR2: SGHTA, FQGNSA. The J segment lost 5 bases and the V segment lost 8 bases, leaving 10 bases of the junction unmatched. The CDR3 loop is CASPKAGLAGVTGELFF. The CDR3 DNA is TGTGCCAGCCCAAAAGCGGGACTAGCGGGAGTAACCGGGGAGCTGTTTTTT.

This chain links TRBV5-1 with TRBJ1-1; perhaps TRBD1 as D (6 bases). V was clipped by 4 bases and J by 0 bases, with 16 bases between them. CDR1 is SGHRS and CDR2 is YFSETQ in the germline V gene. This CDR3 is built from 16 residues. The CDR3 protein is CASSRDGGLMNTEAFF. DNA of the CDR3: TGCGCCAGCAGCAGGGATGGGGGCCTCATGAACACTGAAGCTTTCTTT.

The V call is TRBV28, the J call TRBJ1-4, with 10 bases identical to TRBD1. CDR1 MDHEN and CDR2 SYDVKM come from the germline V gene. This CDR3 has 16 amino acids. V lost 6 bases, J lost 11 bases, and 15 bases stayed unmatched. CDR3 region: CASSPYPRDRGRKLFF. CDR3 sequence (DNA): TGTGCCAGCAGCCCATATCCCCGGGACAGGGGCAGGAAACTGTTTTTT.

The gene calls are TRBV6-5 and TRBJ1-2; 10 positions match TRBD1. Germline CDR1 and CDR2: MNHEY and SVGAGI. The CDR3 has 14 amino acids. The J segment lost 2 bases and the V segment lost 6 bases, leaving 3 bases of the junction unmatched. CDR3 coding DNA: TGTGCCAGCAGGGAGACAGGGGGCAACTATGGCTACACCTTC. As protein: CASRETGGNYGYTF.

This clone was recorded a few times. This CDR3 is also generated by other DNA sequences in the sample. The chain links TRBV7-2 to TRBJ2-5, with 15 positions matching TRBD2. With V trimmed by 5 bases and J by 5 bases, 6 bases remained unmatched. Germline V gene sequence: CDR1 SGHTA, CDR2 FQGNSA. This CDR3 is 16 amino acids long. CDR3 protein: CASSRGLAGGRETQYF. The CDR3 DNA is TGTGCCAGCAGCCGGGGACTAGCGGGGGGAAGGGAGACCCAGTACTTC.

Written as DNA, the CDR3 is TGTGCCAGCAGAAAACTAGCCGAGACAGATACGCAGTATTTT. It yields the protein CASRKLAETDTQYF. This rearrangement joins TRBV6-1 to TRBJ2-3, with a tentative D call TRBD2 (6 bases). This CDR3 has 14 amino acids. Germline V gene lookup returns CDR1 MNHNS and CDR2 SASEGT. V lost 6 bases and J 3 bases, leaving 13 bases between the germline ends.

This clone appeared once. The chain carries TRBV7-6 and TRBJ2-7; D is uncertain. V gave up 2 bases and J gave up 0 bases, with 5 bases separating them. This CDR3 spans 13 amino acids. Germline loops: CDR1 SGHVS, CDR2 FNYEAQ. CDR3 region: CASSLPSSYEQYF. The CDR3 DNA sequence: TGTGCCAGCAGCTTACCTAGCTCCTACGAGCAGTACTTC. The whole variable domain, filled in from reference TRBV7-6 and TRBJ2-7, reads GAGVSQSPRYKVTKRGQDVALRCDPISGHVSLYWYRQALGQGPEFLTYFNYEAQQDKSGLPNDRFSAERPEGSISTLTIQRTEQRDSAMYRCASSLPSSYEQYFGPGTRLTVT.

The CDR3 spells CASSQGQAGEGPQHF. The CDR3 DNA follows: TGTGCCAGCAGCCAGGGACAGGCGGGCGAGGGTCCCCAGCATTTT. The chain has TRBV6-1 and TRBJ1-5; 8 bases align to TRBD1. The CDR3 is 15 amino acids. The V gene's germline CDR1 is MNHNS and CDR2 SASEGT. V shed 6 bases, J shed 10 bases, and the junction held 14 bases outside the gene matches.

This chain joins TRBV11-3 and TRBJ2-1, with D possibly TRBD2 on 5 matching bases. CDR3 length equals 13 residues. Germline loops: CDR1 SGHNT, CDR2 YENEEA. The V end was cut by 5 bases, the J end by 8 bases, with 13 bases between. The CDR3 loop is CASSGLDGDEQFF. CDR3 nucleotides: TGTGCCAGCAGCGGACTCGACGGGGATGAGCAGTTCTTC.

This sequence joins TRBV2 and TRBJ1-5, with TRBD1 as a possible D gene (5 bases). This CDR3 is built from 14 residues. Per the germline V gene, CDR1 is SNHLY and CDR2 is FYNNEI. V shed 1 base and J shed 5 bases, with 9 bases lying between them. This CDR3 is CASSEGRGHQPQHF. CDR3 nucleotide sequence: TGTGCCAGCAGTGAAGGGAGGGGCCATCAGCCCCAGCATTTT.

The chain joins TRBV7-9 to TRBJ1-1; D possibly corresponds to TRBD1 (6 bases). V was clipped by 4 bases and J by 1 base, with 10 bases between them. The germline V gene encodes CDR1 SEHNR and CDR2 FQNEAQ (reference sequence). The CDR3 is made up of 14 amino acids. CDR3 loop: CASSSGHTNTEAFF. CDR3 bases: TGTGCCAGCAGCTCGGGACACACGAACACTGAAGCTTTCTTT.

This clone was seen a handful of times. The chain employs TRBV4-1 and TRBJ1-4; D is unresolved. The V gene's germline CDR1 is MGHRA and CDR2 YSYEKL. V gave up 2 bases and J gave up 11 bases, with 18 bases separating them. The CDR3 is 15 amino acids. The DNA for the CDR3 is TGCGCCAGCAGCCAACCGCGGGATATCCCCGGGAAACTGTTTTTT. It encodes CASSQPRDIPGKLFF.

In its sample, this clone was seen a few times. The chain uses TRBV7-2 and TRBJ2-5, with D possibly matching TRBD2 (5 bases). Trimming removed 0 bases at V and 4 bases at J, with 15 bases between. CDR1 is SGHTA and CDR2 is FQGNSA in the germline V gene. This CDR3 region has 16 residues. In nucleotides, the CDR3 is TGTGCCAGCAGCTTAGCAGGGTGGGCTAGCCGAGAGACCCAGTACTTC. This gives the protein CASSLAGWASRETQYF.

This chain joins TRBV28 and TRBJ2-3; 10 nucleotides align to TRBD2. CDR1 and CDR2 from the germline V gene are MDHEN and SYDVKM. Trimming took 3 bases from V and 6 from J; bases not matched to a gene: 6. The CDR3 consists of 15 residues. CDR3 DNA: TGTGCCAGCAGTTTTCTAGCGGGAGCTGAGGATACGCAGTATTTT. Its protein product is CASSFLAGAEDTQYF.

CDR3 loop: CAVRAGGLYNEQFF. The CDR3 bases are TGTGCCGTTCGAGCGGGGGGGCTTTACAATGAGCAGTTCTTC. The chain recombines TRBV6-1 with TRBJ2-1; 10 nucleotides line up with TRBD2. Germline V gene data show CDR1 as MNHNS and CDR2 as SASEGT. The CDR3 loop spans 14 amino acids. The J segment lost 4 bases and the V segment lost 11 bases, leaving 8 bases of the junction unmatched.

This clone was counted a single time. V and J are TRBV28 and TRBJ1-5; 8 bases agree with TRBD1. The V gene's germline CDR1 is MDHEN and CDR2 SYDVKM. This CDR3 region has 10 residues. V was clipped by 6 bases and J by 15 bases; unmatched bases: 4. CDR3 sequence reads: CASRDRVWHF. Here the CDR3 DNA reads TGTGCCAGCAGGGACAGGGTTTGGCATTTT.

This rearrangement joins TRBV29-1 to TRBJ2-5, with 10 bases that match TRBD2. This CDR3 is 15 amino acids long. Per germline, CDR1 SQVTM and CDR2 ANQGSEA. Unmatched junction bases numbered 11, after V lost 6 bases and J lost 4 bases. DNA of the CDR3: TGCAGCGTCTTTGGGACTAGCGAATCGGTAGAGACCCAGTACTTC. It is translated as CSVFGTSESVETQYF.

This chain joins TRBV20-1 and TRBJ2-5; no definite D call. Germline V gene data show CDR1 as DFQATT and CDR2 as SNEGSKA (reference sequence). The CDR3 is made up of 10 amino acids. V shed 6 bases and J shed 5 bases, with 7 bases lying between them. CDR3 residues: CSAHYETQYF. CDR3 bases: TGCAGTGCCCACTATGAGACCCAGTACTTC.

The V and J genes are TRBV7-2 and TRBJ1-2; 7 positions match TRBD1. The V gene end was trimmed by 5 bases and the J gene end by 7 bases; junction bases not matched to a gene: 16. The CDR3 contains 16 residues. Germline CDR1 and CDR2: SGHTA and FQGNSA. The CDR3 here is CASSPNLEGAGSGYTF. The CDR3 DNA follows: TGTGCCAGCAGCCCGAACCTGGAGGGGGCAGGGAGTGGCTACACCTTC.